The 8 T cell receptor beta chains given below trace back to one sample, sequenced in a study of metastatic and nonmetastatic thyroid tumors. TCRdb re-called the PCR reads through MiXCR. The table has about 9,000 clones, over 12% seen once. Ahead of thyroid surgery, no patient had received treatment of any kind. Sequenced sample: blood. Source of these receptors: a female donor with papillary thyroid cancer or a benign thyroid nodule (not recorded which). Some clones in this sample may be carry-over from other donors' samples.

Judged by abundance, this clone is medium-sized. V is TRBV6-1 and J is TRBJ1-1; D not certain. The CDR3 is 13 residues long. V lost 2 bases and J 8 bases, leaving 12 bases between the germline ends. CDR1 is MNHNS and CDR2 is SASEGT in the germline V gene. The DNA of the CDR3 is TGTGCCAGCAGTGAAATCCCCCCAGACGAAGCTTTCTTT. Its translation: CASSEIPPDEAFF.

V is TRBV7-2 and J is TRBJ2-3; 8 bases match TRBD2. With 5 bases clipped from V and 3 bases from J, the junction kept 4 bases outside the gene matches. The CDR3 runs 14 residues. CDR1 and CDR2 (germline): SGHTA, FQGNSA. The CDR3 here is CASSLGTRTDTQYF. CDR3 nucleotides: TGTGCCAGCAGCCTAGGGACTAGAACAGATACGCAGTATTTT.

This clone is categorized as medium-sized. CDR3 sequence reads: CAWSRYEGSTGELFF. The CDR3 region has the DNA TGTGCCTGGAGCCGATACGAGGGCTCCACCGGGGAGCTGTTTTTT. This sequence joins TRBV30 and TRBJ2-2, with D possibly matching TRBD2 (5 bases). The V gene's germline CDR1 is GTSNPN and CDR2 SVGIG (reference sequence). CDR3 size: 15 residues. Trimming took 3 bases from V and 4 from J, leaving 15 bases between them.

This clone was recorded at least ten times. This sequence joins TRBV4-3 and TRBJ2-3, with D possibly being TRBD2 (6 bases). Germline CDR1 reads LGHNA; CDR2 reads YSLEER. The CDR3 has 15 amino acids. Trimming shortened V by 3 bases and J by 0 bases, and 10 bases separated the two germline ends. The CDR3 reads CASSQAGTSTDTQYF. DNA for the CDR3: TGCGCCAGCAGCCAGGCGGGAACTAGCACAGATACGCAGTATTTT.

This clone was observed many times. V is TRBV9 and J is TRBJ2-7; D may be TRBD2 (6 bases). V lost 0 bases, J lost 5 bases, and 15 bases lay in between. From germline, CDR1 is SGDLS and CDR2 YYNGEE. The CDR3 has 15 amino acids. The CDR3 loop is CASSVGERGWNEQYF. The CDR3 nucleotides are TGTGCCAGCAGCGTAGGGGAACGGGGGTGGAACGAGCAGTACTTC.

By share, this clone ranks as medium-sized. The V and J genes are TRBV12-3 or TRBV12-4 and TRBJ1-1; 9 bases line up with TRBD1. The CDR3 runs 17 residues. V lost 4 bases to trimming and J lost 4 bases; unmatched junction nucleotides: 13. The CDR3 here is CASSSNPLTGGGTEAFF. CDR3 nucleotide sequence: TGTGCCAGCAGTTCGAACCCCTTAACAGGGGGCGGCACTGAAGCTTTCTTT.

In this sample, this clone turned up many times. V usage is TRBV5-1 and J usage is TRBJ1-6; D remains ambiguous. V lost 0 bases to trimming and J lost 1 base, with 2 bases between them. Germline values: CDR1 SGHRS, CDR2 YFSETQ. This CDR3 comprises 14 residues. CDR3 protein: CASSLGSYNSPLHF. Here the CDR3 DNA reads TGCGCCAGCAGCTTGGGGTCCTATAATTCACCCCTCCACTTT.

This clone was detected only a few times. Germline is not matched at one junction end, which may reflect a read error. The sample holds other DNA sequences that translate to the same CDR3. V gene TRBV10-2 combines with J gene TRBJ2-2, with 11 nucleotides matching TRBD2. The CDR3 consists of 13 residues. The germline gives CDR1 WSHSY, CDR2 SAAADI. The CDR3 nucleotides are TGCGCCAGCAATAGCGGGGGGGCCGGGGAGCTGTTTTTC. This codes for CASNSGGAGELFF.